What follows is one T cell receptor beta chain and its context. The CDR3 has 19 residues. Germline V CDR1 and CDR2: SGHDT, YYEEEE. V gave up 0 bases and J gave up 0 bases, with 16 bases separating them. This specimen comes from a study of blood T cell repertoires in COVID-19. For the study at large: Sample material is recorded as cDNA or gDNA derived from T cells, B-cell-depleted T cells, or PBMCs.

Data came from immunoSEQ multiplex PCR; TCRdb stores just in-frame clones and leaves some out. The sample contains 140,000 or so clones, about 85% of which appear only once. The specimen was peripheral blood. The sequence was obtained from an older woman with COVID-19, enrolled during active disease. J is TRBJ1-6 and V is TRBV5-6; D may be TRBD1 (5 bases). The CDR3 protein is CASSLAGGEPGSYNSPLHF. Written as DNA, the CDR3 is TGTGCCAGCAGCTTGGCCGGGGGGGAGCCGGGCTCCTATAATTCACCCCTCCACTTT.